The present TCR beta chain was sequenced within a study of cytomegalovirus exposure and HLA in healthy donors. Study conclusions and caveats: TRBV6-2, TRBV6-3 and other indistinguishable V segments were excluded.

Despite likely unrecorded immune exposures, the donors were nominally healthy at the time of sampling. The CDR3 is 14 residues long. V was shortened by 4 bases and J by 8 bases, with 15 bases between the two germline ends. CDR1 and CDR2 (germline): MNHEY, SMNVEV (reference sequence). Points on this clone: Its antigen is undetermined.

13 Jbeta primers and 60 Vbeta primers were used for the PCR. Sequencing used immunoSEQ multiplex PCR; TCRdb keeps in-frame clones, though not all of them. The sample holds around 200,000 clones, around 75% seen once. This clonotype was obtained from a male donor in good health and CMV-seronegative. The sequenced material came from PBMCs. V usage is TRBV27 and J usage is TRBJ1-5, with a tentative D call TRBD1 (6 bases). The CDR3 DNA follows: TGTGCCAGCAGTTACACAGGGAACGGGGAGCCCCAGCATTTT. Translated, it gives CASSYTGNGEPQHF.